The 13 T cell receptor beta chains below all came from one sample that was sequenced in a study of identical twins (dated by TCRdb to the mid-2010s). The library came from 5' RACE. The data were produced on an Illumina HiSeq 2000. TCRdb reprocessing: public reads trimmed at Q25 with fastp, clones called with MiXCR, in-frame beta chains kept. Rows are combined by CDR3 protein, so each entry shows the most common genes and DNA. The sample yields 500,000 to 600,000 distinct CDR3 sequences; about 20% were counted once. The ten biggest clones cover around 1% of the sample. The data were also submitted as part of a second study, on T cells expressing NK-cell markers.

The sequenced sample consisted of CD4+ T cells sorted from blood. The receptors here all came from a woman aged 18-29 years in good health.

The V and J genes are TRBV15 and TRBJ1-1, with D unclear. The CDR3 spans 13 residues. Germline CDR1 and CDR2: LNHNV and YYDKDF (reference sequence). V dropped 0 bases and J dropped 5 bases, with 7 bases sitting between them. CDR3 coding DNA: TGTGCCACCAGCAGAGATCTACTGACTGAAGCTTTCTTT. Encoded protein: CATSRDLLTEAFF.

The V and J genes are TRBV10-3 and TRBJ2-3; 7 bases are shared with TRBD2. V shed 3 bases, J shed 6 bases, and the junction held 6 bases outside the gene matches. Germline assignment: CDR1 ENHRY and CDR2 SYGVKD. The CDR3 sequence is 14 residues long. This CDR3 reads CAISEGTKSDTQYF. CDR3 DNA sequence: TGTGCCATCAGTGAAGGGACTAAGTCGGATACGCAGTATTTT.

This clonotype was picked up a small number of times. The chain uses TRBV2 and TRBJ2-6; tentatively, D is TRBD1 (6 bases). Trimming shortened V by 7 bases and J by 4 bases, and 14 bases separated the two germline ends. CDR1 SNHLY and CDR2 FYNNEI come from the germline V gene. This CDR3 is built from 15 residues. As DNA, the CDR3 is TGTGCCAGCACCGAACAGGGAACCGGGGCCAACGTCCTGACTTTC. Residues: CASTEQGTGANVLTF.

J is TRBJ2-1 and V is TRBV7-2; TRBD2 matches 9 bases. The junction had 10 bases not matched to a gene; V was cut back by 0 bases and J by 7 bases. This CDR3 spans 17 amino acids. CDR1 is SGHTA and CDR2 is FQGNSA in the germline V gene. The CDR3 spells CASSLAGGGRAWNEQFF. Here the CDR3 DNA reads TGTGCCAGCAGCTTAGCAGGTGGCGGGAGGGCCTGGAATGAGCAGTTCTTC.

This clonotype appeared many times. V is TRBV5-1 and J is TRBJ1-1, with no clear D. CDR3 size: 13 residues. In germline, CDR1 is SGHRS, CDR2 YFSETQ. The germline V and J ends were trimmed by 0 bases and 8 bases, with 11 bases remaining between them. In nucleotides, the CDR3 is TGCGCCAGCAGCTTGGTGGGCTCCTTAGAAGCTTTCTTT. It specifies CASSLVGSLEAFF. Filled out from reference TRBV5-1 and TRBJ1-1, the complete variable domain reads KAGVTQTPRYLIKTRGQQVTLSCSPISGHRSVSWYQQTPGQGLQFLFEYFSETQRNKGNFPGRFSGRQFSNSRSEMNVSTLELGDSALYLCASSLVGSLEAFFGQGTRLTVV.

This clonotype appeared a single time. The CDR3 is CASSSSQGSNVLTF. The CDR3 DNA reads TGTGCCAGCAGCTCATCTCAGGGGTCCAACGTCCTGACTTTC. The rearrangement joins TRBV9 to TRBJ2-6; D possibly corresponds to TRBD1 (6 bases). Between the trimmed V and J ends, which lost 4 bases and 8 bases, there was a span of 13 bases. The CDR3 spans 14 residues. From germline, CDR1 is SGDLS and CDR2 YYNGEE.

This clonotype was counted between two and nine times. The chain combines TRBV6-1 with TRBJ1-2, with D possibly TRBD1 on 6 matching bases. V lost 7 bases and J 2 bases, leaving 11 bases between the germline ends. CDR3 length: 13 residues. The germline gives CDR1 MNHNS, CDR2 SASEGT. The CDR3 spells CASKLDSNYGYTF. The CDR3 nucleotides read TGTGCCAGCAAATTGGACAGCAACTATGGCTACACCTTC.

Ten or more counts support this clonotype. The rearrangement links TRBV6-5 to TRBJ2-7, with D unclear. Germline V gene sequence: CDR1 MNHEY, CDR2 SVGAGI. The CDR3 covers 11 residues. Trimming cost V 1 base and J 6 bases, with 4 bases left between them. The CDR3 DNA follows: TGTGCCAGCAGTTACTACTTCGAGCAGTACTTC. This gives the protein CASSYYFEQYF.

The sample holds a few counts of this clonotype. The rearrangement joins TRBV6-1 to TRBJ1-2; D unclear. The CDR3 sequence is 12 residues long. Germline V gene lookup returns CDR1 MNHNS and CDR2 SASEGT. Trimming stripped 3 bases from V and 5 bases from J, with 7 bases between. The DNA of the CDR3 is TGTGCCAGCAGTGATCGACCTTATGGCTACACCTTC. This gives the protein CASSDRPYGYTF.

There are a few counts of this clonotype. This chain uses TRBV7-2 with TRBJ1-1; D perhaps matches TRBD1 (6 bases). Trimming cost V 5 bases and J 3 bases, with 16 bases left between them. The V gene's germline CDR1 is SGHTA and CDR2 FQGNSA. This CDR3 is 15 amino acids long. CDR3 loop: CASSARSGGHTEAFF. The CDR3 DNA sequence: TGTGCCAGCAGCGCCAGAAGTGGGGGGCACACTGAAGCTTTCTTT. Drawing the rest from reference TRBV7-2 and TRBJ1-1, the complete variable domain is GAGVSQSPSNKVTEKGKDVELRCDPISGHTALYWYRQSLGQGLEFLIYFQGNSAPDKSGLPSDRFSAERTGGSVSTLTIQRTQQEDSAVYLCASSARSGGHTEAFFGQGTRLTVV.

This clonotype turned up a few times. The chain combines TRBV29-1 with TRBJ2-5; no reliable D call. Germline loops: CDR1 SQVTM, CDR2 ANQGSEA. V shed 5 bases and J shed 1 base, with 8 bases lying between them. The CDR3 loop spans 12 amino acids. For the CDR3, the DNA is TGCAGCGTTAGCCAGGCCCAAGAGACCCAGTACTTC. This encodes CSVSQAQETQYF. Using reference TRBV29-1 and TRBJ2-5 for the parts outside the CDR3, the full variable domain is SAVISQKPSRDICQRGTSLTIQCQVDSQVTMMFWYRQQPGQSLTLIATANQGSEATYESGFVIDKFPISRPNLTFSTLTVSNMSPEDSSIYLCSVSQAQETQYFGPGTRLLVL.

This clonotype was detected many times. This sequence joins TRBV5-1 and TRBJ2-7, with D perhaps given as TRBD1 or TRBD2 (5 bases each). Germline CDR1 is SGHRS and CDR2 is YFSETQ. Trimming took off 7 bases at V and 3 bases at J, with 14 bases between the two ends. The CDR3 has 13 amino acids. Written as DNA, the CDR3 is TGCGCCAGCGCCGGGACGCCCCTCTACGAGCAGTACTTC. It is translated as CASAGTPLYEQYF.

This clonotype was recorded a few times. DNA of the CDR3: TGCGCCAGCAGCTTGGGGCAGGGGATCCCCTACGAGCAGTACTTC. It codes for CASSLGQGIPYEQYF. The chain links TRBV5-1 to TRBJ2-7; D possibly corresponds to TRBD1 (6 bases). In germline, CDR1 is SGHRS, CDR2 YFSETQ. Trimming removed 0 bases at V and 2 bases at J, with 12 bases between. The CDR3 covers 15 residues.